The clone carrying this T cell receptor beta chain was found once. Its antigen is still unknown. Measured with immunoSEQ multiplex PCR; TCRdb has only the in-frame clones, and not every one. In the table there are roughly 150,000 clones, 87% of which are singletons. This sample was included in a study of T cell responses to AZD1222 COVID-19 vaccine. Study-wide points: Donors in the cohort were predominantly white British and more often female, and clonal diversity was possibly underestimated. The breadth and depth of Spike-specific TCRs increased once two AZD1222 doses had been given. None of the repertoires were sampled until the peak T cell response had passed. Spike-wide coverage was observed for vaccine-associated CD4 TCRs, with dominant responses at 160-218 and 743-854.

Trimming stripped 8 bases from V and 7 bases from J, with 15 bases between. This CDR3 contains 12 residues. Per the germline V gene, CDR1 is SNHLY and CDR2 is FYNNEI. The rearrangement uses TRBV2 and TRBJ2-7, with D perhaps matching TRBD1 (6 bases). The source is an adult who received the AZD1222 COVID-19 vaccine. Sequencing was performed on peripheral blood, taken 28 days after the second AZD1222 dose. CDR3 DNA: TGTGCCAGCGGGCCACCAAGGGGGGAGCAGTACTTC. It translates to CASGPPRGEQYF.